The 25 T cell receptor beta chains listed next were all sequenced from one sample in a study of post-analysis software for immune sequencing data. Tagging with unique molecular identifiers was a feature of the TCR beta cDNA libraries. TCRdb processed the PCR reads anew with MiXCR; each CDR3 protein has one entry. The data hold roughly 540,000 distinct CDR3 sequences, with around a third observed a single time. For these TCRs, the target antigens are not known. Notes on the study in general: Patients had higher frequencies than controls of five TRBV segments, including TRBV5-6, TRBV5-1 and TRBV20-1.

The source material was blood. These receptors were collected from a girl under 18 with multiple sclerosis.

The V call is TRBV2, the J call TRBJ1-6; no clear D. Trimming stripped 2 bases from V and 7 bases from J, with 15 bases between. Germline V lookup: CDR1 SNHLY, CDR2 FYNNEI. The CDR3 is 16 residues long. The CDR3 DNA follows: TGTGCCAGCAGTGAAAGGGCTAGGCTAGAGAATTCACCCCTCCACTTT. It translates to CASSERARLENSPLHF.

The rearrangement links TRBV12-3 or TRBV12-4 to TRBJ2-2; D ambiguous. The V gene lost 6 bases and the J gene lost 3 bases, with 8 bases spanning the gap. The CDR3 totals 13 residues. CDR3 amino acids: CASRVGDTGELFF. The CDR3, as DNA: TGTGCCAGCAGGGTTGGCGACACCGGGGAGCTGTTTTTT.

The genes are TRBV9 and TRBJ2-3; 7 bases map to TRBD1. Germline CDR1 and CDR2: SGDLS and YYNGEE. The CDR3 contains 15 residues. V lost 1 base and J lost 4; bases outside the gene matches: 6. The CDR3: CASSVYDRAADTQYF. DNA of the CDR3: TGTGCCAGCAGCGTATACGACAGGGCCGCAGATACGCAGTATTTT. The complete variable domain, with remaining parts taken from reference TRBV9 and TRBJ2-3, reads DSGVTQTPKHLITATGQRVTLRCSPRSGDLSVYWYQQSLDQGLQFLIQYYNGEERAKGNILERFSAQQFPDLHSELNLSSLELGDSALYFCASSVYDRAADTQYFGPGTRLTVL.

This chain connects TRBV12-5 to TRBJ2-3; possible D gene TRBD1, 6 bases. Per germline, CDR1 LGHNT and CDR2 FRNRAP. V was shortened by 7 bases and J by 3 bases, with 11 bases between the two germline ends. This CDR3 comprises 13 residues. In DNA form, the CDR3 reads TGTGCTAGTGACGACAGGCTGACAGATACGCAGTATTTT. Translation gives CASDDRLTDTQYF.

This chain uses TRBV3-1 with TRBJ2-5; 9 bases are a match to TRBD2. The germline V gene has CDR1 LGHDT and CDR2 YNNKEL (reference sequence). The V gene end was trimmed by 4 bases and the J gene end by 4 bases; junction bases not matched to a gene: 10. The length of the CDR3 is 16 residues. The CDR3 DNA is TGTGCCAGCAGCCGAGCGGGGGGACCCGCACGAGAGACCCAGTACTTC. It translates to CASSRAGGPARETQYF.

This clonotype appeared a few times. The chain links TRBV7-9 to TRBJ2-5; 7 bases are a match to TRBD2. The J segment lost 5 bases and the V segment lost 4 bases, leaving 4 bases of the junction unmatched. The CDR3 loop spans 13 amino acids. Germline CDR1 reads SEHNR; CDR2 reads FQNEAQ (reference sequence). The CDR3 DNA follows: TGTGCCAGCAGCTCCTGGGGGGGGGAGACCCAGTACTTC. Its translation is CASSSWGGETQYF.

V and J are TRBV5-1 and TRBJ2-7, with 8 bases lining up with TRBD1. Germline CDR1 is SGHRS and CDR2 is YFSETQ. The CDR3 has 13 residues. The J segment lost 6 bases and the V segment lost 4 bases, leaving 6 bases of the junction unmatched. The CDR3 nucleotides are TGCGCCAGCAGCACGGACAGGGTGGGCGAGCAGTACTTC. Translating it yields CASSTDRVGEQYF.

This clonotype was detected a few times. The chain couples TRBV20-1 to TRBJ2-5; 11 positions agree with TRBD1. The J call is in doubt because the DNA end fits TRBJ2-7 better. The germline CDR1 and CDR2 sequences are DFQATT and SNEGSKA (reference sequence). The CDR3 totals 15 residues. For the CDR3, the DNA is TGCAGTGCTAGAGATTCCGGGACAGGGGGATTCGAGCAGTACTTC. This encodes CSARDSGTGGFEQYF.

This chain connects TRBV6-5 to TRBJ1-1; 8 nucleotides match TRBD1. Germline-derived CDR1 and CDR2 are MNHEY and SVGAGI. V trimming: 1 base; J trimming: 1 base; junction bases outside the gene matches: 5. This CDR3 contains 16 residues. For the CDR3, the DNA is TGTGCCAGCAGTTACTTACAGGGGGATACGAACACTGAAGCTTTCTTT. Translated, it gives CASSYLQGDTNTEAFF.

The chain joins TRBV6-1 to TRBJ1-1, with D possibly TRBD1 on 5 matching bases. Germline V gene lookup returns CDR1 MNHNS and CDR2 SASEGT. CDR3 length equals 14 residues. The germline V and J ends were trimmed by 6 bases and 6 bases, with 17 bases remaining between them. The CDR3 DNA reads TGTGCCAGCAGCTCTCAGGGAGGTAACGCTGAAGCTTTCTTT. Its protein product is CASSSQGGNAEAFF.

The CDR3 reads CASSLEQLPPAQYF. The CDR3, as DNA: TGTGCCAGCAGCTTAGAACAACTTCCTCCCGCGCAGTATTTT. The chain uses TRBV11-1 and TRBJ2-3; D is uncertain. CDR1 and CDR2 from the germline V gene are SGHAT and FQDESV (reference sequence). The CDR3 extends over 14 amino acids. Trimming shortened V by 1 base and J by 10 bases, and 15 bases separated the two germline ends. Combining the CDR3 with reference TRBV11-1 and TRBJ2-3 gives the whole variable domain EAEVAQSPRYKITEKSQAVAFWCDPISGHATLYWYRQILGQGPELLVQFQDESVVDDSQLPKDRFSAERLKGVDSTLKIQPAELGDSAMYLCASSLEQLPPAQYFGPGTRLTVL.

This clonotype appeared a few times. J is TRBJ2-6 and V is TRBV5-1; TRBD1 aligns across 10 bases. CDR3 length: 15 residues. V lost 7 bases, J lost 2 bases, and 3 bases stayed unmatched. CDR1 and CDR2 (germline): SGHRS, YFSETQ. The CDR3 region has the DNA TGCGCCAGCGAGGGGACAGGGGCTGGGGCCAACGTCCTGACTTTC. Amino acid sequence: CASEGTGAGANVLTF.

The sample holds a few counts of this clonotype. The rearrangement uses TRBV29-1 and TRBJ2-1, with 9 bases fitting TRBD1. Germline V CDR1 and CDR2: SQVTM, ANQGSEA. The J segment lost 4 bases and the V segment lost 2 bases, leaving 3 bases of the junction unmatched. This CDR3 is built from 14 residues. In DNA, the CDR3 is TGCAGCGTTGAATGGACAGGGGCATACAATGAGCAGTTCTTC. Its translation: CSVEWTGAYNEQFF.

The chain couples TRBV20-1 to TRBJ2-4; maybe TRBD1 (6 bases). Germline CDR1 reads DFQATT; CDR2 reads SNEGSKA (reference sequence). The CDR3 sequence is 16 residues long. With 6 bases removed from V and 9 bases from J, the gap between germline ends came to 27 bases. For the CDR3, the DNA is TGCAGTGCCCCGCCGGGACGGGACATTATTAATGGCATTCAGTACTTC. Translating it yields CSAPPGRDIINGIQYF.

V is TRBV20-1 and J is TRBJ1-1; D gene ambiguous. Trimming pared 2 bases from V and 0 bases from J, leaving 4 bases between. This CDR3 is 12 amino acids long. Germline assignment: CDR1 DFQATT and CDR2 SNEGSKA (reference sequence). CDR3 nucleotide sequence: TGCAGTGCTAGACGCGTGAACACTGAAGCTTTCTTT. Translated: CSARRVNTEAFF.

The chain has TRBV27 and TRBJ2-1; 9 bases align to TRBD2. CDR1 MNHEY and CDR2 SMNVEV come from the germline V gene (reference sequence). CDR3 length: 12 residues. CDR3 nucleotide sequence: TGTGTGGCGGCGGGGGGGAACAATGAGCAGTTCTTC. Amino acid sequence: CVAAGGNNEQFF.

This clonotype was counted only a few times. The chain carries TRBV24-1 and TRBJ1-2; D is possibly TRBD1 (5 bases). Trimming stripped 2 bases from V and 7 bases from J, with 10 bases between. CDR3 length: 13 amino acids. Germline V CDR1 and CDR2: KGHDR, SFDVKD. CDR3 nucleotide sequence: TGTGCCACCAGTGATTGGGGACGAAGTGGCTACACCTTC. Protein sequence: CATSDWGRSGYTF.

Comments on this clonotype: Mismatch with germline at one junction end may stem from a read error. The chain is built from TRBV5-1 and TRBJ1-6, with 7 bases fitting TRBD1. Germline assignment: CDR1 SGHRS and CDR2 YFSETQ. This CDR3 region has 16 residues. The CDR3 loop is CASSLPGAGGHSPRHF. CDR3 DNA: TGCGCCAGCAGTCTTCCAGGGGCAGGGGGGCATTCACCCCGCCACTTT.

The table lists this clonotype with a few counts. The chain recombines TRBV27 with TRBJ1-5; 8 bases map to TRBD1. CDR1 MNHEY and CDR2 SMNVEV come from the germline V gene (reference sequence). This CDR3 spans 14 amino acids. Trimming removed 2 bases from V and 6 bases from J; junction bases left unmatched: 3. The CDR3 DNA follows: TGTGCCAGCAGTTTACAGGGGGCTTTTCAGCCCCAGCATTTT. It encodes CASSLQGAFQPQHF.

Details on this clonotype: The junction differs from germline at one of its ends, possibly a read error. The chain uses TRBV10-3 and TRBJ1-1, with D unclear. This CDR3 has 11 residues. Germline CDR1 is ENHRY and CDR2 is SYGVKD. CDR3 DNA sequence: TGTGCCATCAGGGAGTACACTGAAGCTTTCTTT. It yields the protein CAIREYTEAFF.

The chain couples TRBV27 to TRBJ2-4; the match to TRBD2 covers 14 bases. The DNA end lines up better with TRBJ2-7; the J call may be wrong. Germline assignment: CDR1 MNHEY and CDR2 SMNVEV (reference sequence). This CDR3 has 16 amino acids. DNA for the CDR3: TGTGCCAGCAGTTTACAGACTAGCGGGGGGGCAGACGAGCAGTACTTC. It is translated as CASSLQTSGGADEQYF.

The chain is built from TRBV3-1 and TRBJ2-7; D could derive from TRBD1 or TRBD2 (5 bases each). This CDR3 is 14 amino acids long. Trimming left V 1 base short and J 4 bases short, with 11 bases between. The germline CDR1 and CDR2 sequences are LGHDT and YNNKEL (reference sequence). CDR3 nucleotides: TGTGCCAGCAGCCAAGGTTGGGACGCATACGAGCAGTACTTC. Its translation: CASSQGWDAYEQYF.

The chain employs TRBV5-1 and TRBJ2-2; D is perhaps TRBD2 (5 bases). This CDR3 has 16 amino acids. Germline V gene lookup returns CDR1 SGHRS and CDR2 YFSETQ. The ends were cut back, 1 base at V and 4 bases at J, with 14 bases in the middle. CDR3 region: CASSLFRTPGTGELFF. DNA for the CDR3: TGCGCCAGCAGCTTGTTTAGGACTCCCGGCACCGGGGAGCTGTTTTTT.

The rearrangement uses TRBV5-1 and TRBJ2-3; D is undetermined. CDR1 is SGHRS, CDR2 YFSETQ, per germline. V was clipped by 0 bases and J by 3 bases, with 8 bases between them. The CDR3 contains 14 residues. The CDR3 DNA reads TGCGCCAGCAGCTTGGGGTACAGAACAGATACGCAGTATTTT. Amino acids: CASSLGYRTDTQYF.

Concerning this clonotype: One end of the junction fails to match germline, which may point to a read error. This rearrangement joins TRBV7-6 to TRBJ2-6; perhaps D is TRBD1 or TRBD2 (6 bases each). Germline V CDR1 and CDR2: SGHVS, FNYEAQ. This CDR3 region has 16 residues. The CDR3 region is CASSTIRGPGANVRTF. In nucleotides, the CDR3 is TGTGCCAGCAGCACAATACGGGGGCCTGGGGCCAACGTCCGGACTTTC.